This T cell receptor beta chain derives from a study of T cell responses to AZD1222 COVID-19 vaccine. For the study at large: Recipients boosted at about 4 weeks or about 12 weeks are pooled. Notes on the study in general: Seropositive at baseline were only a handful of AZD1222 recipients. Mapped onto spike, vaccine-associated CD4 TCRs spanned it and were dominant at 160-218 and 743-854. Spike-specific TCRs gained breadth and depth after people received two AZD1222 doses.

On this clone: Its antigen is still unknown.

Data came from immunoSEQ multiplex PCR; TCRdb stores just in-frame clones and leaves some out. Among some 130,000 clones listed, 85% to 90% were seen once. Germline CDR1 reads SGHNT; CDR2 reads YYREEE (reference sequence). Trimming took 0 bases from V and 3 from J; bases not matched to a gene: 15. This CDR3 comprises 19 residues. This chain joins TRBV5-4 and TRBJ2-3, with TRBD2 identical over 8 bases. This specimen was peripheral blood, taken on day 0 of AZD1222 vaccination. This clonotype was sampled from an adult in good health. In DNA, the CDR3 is TGTGCCAGCAGCTTGGGTCCTGAAGCGGGAGTAAGTCTTACAGATACGCAGTATTTT. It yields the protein CASSLGPEAGVSLTDTQYF.